Sequencing of this T cell receptor (beta chain) was carried out in a study of cytomegalovirus exposure and HLA in healthy donors. It was with 60 Vbeta and 13 Jbeta primers that the PCR ran. TCRdb's table, derived via immunoSEQ multiplex PCR, lists solely in-frame clones and lacks some. Altogether roughly 100,000 clones are present, around 86% being singletons, with the ten largest covering 3% to 4%. Per germline, CDR1 SEHNR and CDR2 FQNEAQ (reference sequence). Trimming cost V 3 bases and J 9 bases; bases outside gene matches: 4. The CDR3 length is 12 residues. This receptor was obtained from a female donor in good health and CMV-seropositive. The V gene is TRBV7-9, the J gene TRBJ1-1, with TRBD1 matching 7 bases. Sequenced material: PBMCs. CDR3 DNA: TGTGCCAGCAGCTTCGGACAGGAGCAAGCTTTCTTT. Its translation is CASSFGQEQAFF.